This passage covers 22 T cell receptor beta chains from one sample sequenced in a study of blood T cell repertoires in COVID-19. Sequenced by immunoSEQ multiplex PCR; TCRdb stores in-frame clones only, minus some. Of 90,000 to 130,000 clones listed, 55% to 75% are singletons. The sequenced sample consisted of peripheral blood. The receptor set was obtained from a woman in her thirties or forties with acute or convalescent COVID-19.

The chain has TRBV9 and TRBJ1-6; D remains ambiguous. With 1 base removed from V and 6 bases from J, the gap between germline ends came to 11 bases. Germline V gives CDR1 SGDLS, CDR2 YYNGEE. The CDR3 sequence is 15 residues long. The CDR3 loop is CASSVSGEANSPLHF. In DNA, the CDR3 is TGTGCCAGCAGCGTATCCGGGGAGGCTAATTCACCCCTCCACTTT.

The gene calls are TRBV6-2 or TRBV6-3 and TRBJ1-6, with 8 bases that match TRBD1. CDR3 length equals 15 residues. CDR1 and CDR2 from the germline V gene are MNHEY and SVGEGT. Trimming at V came to 2 bases and at J to 7 bases, leaving 4 bases not matched to a gene. DNA of the CDR3: TGTGCCAGCAGTTACCGGGACAGGAGAAATTCACCCCTCCACTTT. It is translated as CASSYRDRRNSPLHF.

The chain uses TRBV7-9 and TRBJ2-7, with TRBD1 as a possible D gene (7 bases). The CDR3 totals 13 residues. From germline, CDR1 is SEHNR and CDR2 FQNEAQ (reference sequence). V was clipped by 5 bases and J by 5 bases, with 13 bases between them. The CDR3 nucleotides read TGTGCCAGCAGCCGCGGGACAGTCAACGAGCAGTACTTC. This translates into CASSRGTVNEQYF.

The CDR3: CASSNNKGEKLFF. DNA for the CDR3: TGTGCCAGCAGCAATAACAAGGGGGAAAAACTGTTTTTT. This chain uses TRBV3-1 (or the pseudogene TRBV3-2) with TRBJ1-4, with TRBD1 as a possible D gene (5 bases). CDR3 length: 13 amino acids. Trimming removed 5 bases at V and 8 bases at J, with 12 bases between. CDR1 is LGHDT, CDR2 YNNKEL, per germline (reference sequence).

The CDR3 DNA follows: TGTGCCAGCAGCACAGCAGGGGGCGCGGACACCGGGGAGCTGTTTTTT. It translates to CASSTAGGADTGELFF. The chain joins TRBV5-4 to TRBJ2-2; 8 bases map to TRBD1. The CDR3 length is 16 residues. Germline lookup yields CDR1 SGHNT and CDR2 YYREEE (reference sequence). V was clipped by 4 bases and J by 3 bases; unmatched bases: 8.

The V gene is TRBV6-5, the J gene TRBJ2-3, with 9 bases aligning to TRBD1. Trimming removed 5 bases from V and 4 bases from J; junction bases left unmatched: 4. The CDR3 totals 14 residues. Germline V CDR1 and CDR2: MNHEY, SVGAGI. CDR3 in DNA: TGTGCCAGCAGTCCTACAGGGGGCCCAGATACGCAGTATTTT. It is translated as CASSPTGGPDTQYF.

This sequence joins TRBV18 and TRBJ2-5; 14 nucleotides agree with TRBD2. Germline trimming cut 3 bases from V and 5 bases from J; bases unmatched to any gene: 5. The length of the CDR3 is 16 residues. Germline assignment: CDR1 KGHSH and CDR2 LQKENI. The CDR3 bases are TGTGCCAGCTCACCCAGACTAGCGGGGGGGCGTGAGACCCAGTACTTC. Translating gives CASSPRLAGGRETQYF.

This chain connects TRBV5-6 to TRBJ1-1; D might be TRBD1 (5 bases). Trimming removed 4 bases from V and 6 bases from J, with 13 bases in between. Looked up from germline, CDR1 is SGHDT and CDR2 is YYEEEE. The CDR3 covers 13 residues. The CDR3 loop reads CASSPREFAEAFF. In DNA form, the CDR3 reads TGTGCCAGCAGCCCCAGGGAATTCGCTGAAGCTTTCTTT.

This chain connects TRBV19 to TRBJ2-2; no clear D gene. The ends were cut back, 8 bases at V and 8 bases at J, with 18 bases in the middle. The germline CDR1 and CDR2 sequences are LNHDA and SQIVND (reference sequence). The CDR3 covers 14 residues. Here the CDR3 reads CASEPGPVAGELFF. Written as DNA, the CDR3 is TGTGCCAGTGAGCCGGGTCCCGTCGCAGGGGAGCTGTTTTTT.

This chain joins TRBV6-1 and TRBJ2-7; no firm D call. The CDR3 has 13 amino acids. V was shortened by 2 bases and J by 5 bases, with 10 bases between the two germline ends. Germline V lookup: CDR1 MNHNS, CDR2 SASEGT. The CDR3 spells CASSEQVRNEQYF. DNA for the CDR3: TGTGCCAGCAGTGAACAGGTACGGAACGAGCAGTACTTC.

This chain links TRBV28 with TRBJ2-3, with D possibly matching TRBD2 (6 bases). V shed 8 bases and J shed 2 bases, with 17 bases lying between them. The CDR3 sequence is 15 residues long. CDR1 is MDHEN and CDR2 is SYDVKM in the germline V gene. The CDR3 here is CASGGGTVITDTQYF. The CDR3 DNA reads TGTGCCAGCGGTGGAGGGACGGTAATCACAGATACGCAGTATTTT.

There are a few counts of this clone. The chain links TRBV4-3 to TRBJ1-1; D is perhaps TRBD1 (5 bases). Germline CDR1 reads LGHNA; CDR2 reads YSLEER. Trimming removed 1 base from V and 8 bases from J, with 11 bases in between. This CDR3 contains 13 residues. CDR3 sequence reads: CASSQGRGTEAFF. The CDR3 DNA sequence: TGCGCCAGCAGCCAAGGGAGGGGAACCGAAGCTTTCTTT.

CDR3 amino acids: CASSSVGGAGVEQFF. In nucleotides, the CDR3 is TGTGCCAGCTCATCGGTTGGGGGGGCCGGTGTTGAGCAGTTCTTC. This chain links TRBV18 with TRBJ2-1; D perhaps matches TRBD2 (7 bases). Trimming shortened V by 5 bases and J by 9 bases, and 20 bases separated the two germline ends. This CDR3 spans 15 amino acids. The germline gives CDR1 KGHSH, CDR2 LQKENI.

The table lists this clone with a count of one. This rearrangement joins TRBV4-3 to TRBJ2-3; 9 positions match TRBD2. Germline V gene lookup returns CDR1 LGHNA and CDR2 YSLEER. Unmatched junction bases numbered 5, after V lost 1 base and J lost 3 bases. The CDR3 has 16 residues. CDR3 loop: CASSQVRGGGTDTQYF. The CDR3 DNA is TGCGCCAGCAGCCAAGTGCGGGGGGGAGGAACAGATACGCAGTATTTT.

CDR3 coding DNA: TGCGCCAGCACCCGGGACAGACGGGACACTGAAGCTTTCTTT. Translated, it gives CASTRDRRDTEAFF. The rearrangement joins TRBV10-1 to TRBJ1-1; 7 positions agree with TRBD1. Germline assignment: CDR1 WNHNN and CDR2 SYGVQD (reference sequence). There are 14 residues in the CDR3. V dropped 7 bases and J dropped 3; count of bases not matched to a gene: 8.

The chain recombines TRBV4-1 with TRBJ2-1, with D possibly TRBD1 on 5 matching bases. The germline gives CDR1 MGHRA, CDR2 YSYEKL. V was pared by 4 bases and J by 3 bases, with 7 bases between. CDR3 length: 13 residues. Written as DNA, the CDR3 is TGCGCCAGCAGCCCGGACAACTACAATGAGCAGTTCTTC. Residues: CASSPDNYNEQFF.

V gene TRBV30 combines with J gene TRBJ2-5, with D possibly being TRBD2 (6 bases). The CDR3 length is 13 residues. The V end was cut by 5 bases, the J end by 2 bases, with 12 bases between. CDR1 and CDR2 from the germline V gene are GTSNPN and SVGIG (reference sequence). The CDR3 bases are TGTGCCTGGGCGTCGGGGGTGCAAGAGACCCAGTACTTC. This gives the protein CAWASGVQETQYF.

This clone was detected only once. The gene calls are TRBV5-4 and TRBJ2-1; D is perhaps TRBD1 (5 bases). The V end lost 4 bases, the J end lost 8 bases, and 13 bases lay between the germline ends. The CDR3 consists of 13 residues. Germline-derived CDR1 and CDR2 are SGHNT and YYREEE (reference sequence). The CDR3 nucleotides are TGTGCCAGCAGCACTCAGGGTTTCGATGAGCAGTTCTTC. This encodes CASSTQGFDEQFF.

This clone was recorded a few times. The V gene is TRBV5-4, the J gene TRBJ1-1; D is uncertain. The CDR3 is 12 residues long. The germline CDR1 and CDR2 sequences are SGHNT and YYREEE (reference sequence). With 4 bases removed from V and 1 base from J, the gap between germline ends came to 5 bases. CDR3 DNA sequence: TGTGCCAGCAGCGCCAGGAACACTGAAGCTTTCTTT. Its translation: CASSARNTEAFF.

This chain links TRBV5-1 with TRBJ2-7; possibly TRBD2 for D (5 bases). This CDR3 region has 15 residues. The germline CDR1 and CDR2 sequences are SGHRS and YFSETQ. V lost 3 bases and J lost 5, with 18 bases in between. CDR3 sequence (DNA): TGCGCCAGCAGCTCCCCGGACTCCTTGGTCCACGAGCAGTACTTC. Amino acid sequence: CASSSPDSLVHEQYF.

V and J are TRBV5-1 and TRBJ2-5; D perhaps matches TRBD1 (6 bases). Trimming stripped 4 bases from V and 1 base from J, with 17 bases between. The germline gives CDR1 SGHRS, CDR2 YFSETQ. This CDR3 has 16 amino acids. The CDR3 DNA sequence: TGCGCCAGCAGCCCTCGGGGTGGACAGATCCAAGAGACCCAGTACTTC. Translated, it gives CASSPRGGQIQETQYF. The full variable domain, rest sourced from reference TRBV5-1 and TRBJ2-5, is KAGVTQTPRYLIKTRGQQVTLSCSPISGHRSVSWYQQTPGQGLQFLFEYFSETQRNKGNFPGRFSGRQFSNSRSEMNVSTLELGDSALYLCASSPRGGQIQETQYFGPGTRLLVL.

The V gene is TRBV4-2, the J gene TRBJ1-6, with 9 bases fitting TRBD1. The germline V gene encodes CDR1 LGHNA and CDR2 YNFKEQ. V shed 4 bases and J 9 bases; nucleotides not matched to a gene: 10. The CDR3 is 16 amino acids. The DNA for the CDR3 is TGTGCCAGCAGCCGGGACCGGGACAGGGTCGGTTCACCCCTCCACTTT. It encodes CASSRDRDRVGSPLHF.